Presented here are 15 T cell receptor beta chains from one specimen sequenced in a study of blood T cells in healthy people across ages. A J-beta primer mix and a sample-barcoded 5' primer were used in a second PCR of about 7 to 12 cycles. TCRdb itself ran the 5' RACE reads through MiXCR, one entry per CDR3 protein. This table holds about 1.8 million distinct CDR3 sequences, roughly 50% found once. The specimen was blood. The receptors shown here come from a woman in her thirties or forties in good health.

The table lists this clonotype with a few counts. This chain connects TRBV20-1 to TRBJ2-5; 8 bases map to TRBD2. After removal of 4 bases from V and 2 bases from J, the junction contained 3 bases not matched to a gene. The CDR3 contains 13 residues. Germline V lookup: CDR1 DFQATT, CDR2 SNEGSKA (reference sequence). The CDR3 sequence: CSATGLVQETQYF. The DNA for the CDR3 is TGCAGTGCTACGGGACTAGTACAAGAGACCCAGTACTTC.

This clonotype was seen a few times. The V and J genes are TRBV27 and TRBJ1-2, with TRBD1 identical over 8 bases. Germline CDR1 and CDR2: MNHEY and SMNVEV (reference sequence). This CDR3 region has 15 residues. Trimming took 0 bases from V and 7 from J; bases not matched to a gene: 7. The CDR3 coding sequence is TGTGCCAGCAGTTTATCGCCCGGACAGGGACTTGGCTACACCTTC. Translation: CASSLSPGQGLGYTF.

This clonotype was recorded only once. This chain links TRBV5-1 with TRBJ2-3; TRBD2 matches at 11 bases. Germline CDR1 and CDR2: SGHRS and YFSETQ. J gave up 6 bases and V 6 bases, and 9 bases lay outside the gene matches. CDR3 size: 15 residues. CDR3 in amino acids: CASNPMASGGDTQYF. CDR3 nucleotide sequence: TGCGCCAGCAACCCAATGGCTAGCGGGGGGGATACGCAGTATTTT.

The V and J genes are TRBV14 and TRBJ2-1; TRBD1 is a possible D gene (5 bases). The CDR3 length is 13 residues. CDR1 is SGHDN, CDR2 FVKESK, per germline. V lost 2 bases to trimming and J lost 9 bases, with 11 bases between them. The CDR3 region has the DNA TGTGCCAGCAGCCAAAGGGGCGGCGGTGAGCAGTTCTTC. Translated: CASSQRGGGEQFF. The full variable domain, in which reference TRBV14 and TRBJ2-1 provide the parts outside the CDR3, is EAGVTQFPSHSVIEKGQTVTLRCDPISGHDNLYWYRRVMGKEIKFLLHFVKESKQDESGMPNNRFLAERTGGTYSTLKVQPAELEDSGVYFCASSQRGGGEQFFGPGTRLTVL.

The chain has TRBV6-2 or TRBV6-3 and TRBJ1-6, with D possibly TRBD1 on 5 matching bases. Trimming took off 2 bases at V and 9 bases at J, with 11 bases between the two ends. The CDR3 is made up of 14 amino acids. Germline V CDR1 and CDR2: MNHEY, SVGEGT. The CDR3 loop reads CASSYGRASSPLHF. CDR3 nucleotide sequence: TGTGCCAGCAGTTACGGCAGGGCCAGTTCACCCCTCCACTTT.

This chain connects TRBV29-1 to TRBJ1-2; D ambiguous. Germline assignment: CDR1 SQVTM and CDR2 ANQGSEA. This CDR3 contains 13 residues. V was pared by 8 bases and J by 4 bases, with 17 bases between. The CDR3 region is CSTGNGQIYGYTF. The CDR3 DNA reads as TGCAGCACCGGCAACGGGCAGATCTATGGCTACACCTTC.

This clonotype showed up just once. The genes are TRBV27 and TRBJ2-5; the D is unclear. The germline CDR1 and CDR2 sequences are MNHEY and SMNVEV (reference sequence). There are 14 residues in the CDR3. Trimming pared 2 bases from V and 9 bases from J, leaving 16 bases between. CDR3 sequence reads: CASSLGPGGSAQYF. CDR3 nucleotides: TGTGCCAGCAGTTTAGGTCCCGGTGGCTCGGCCCAGTACTTC.

The chain employs TRBV6-6 and TRBJ2-7; a weak D match, TRBD1 (6 bases). Near its end, the DNA agrees better with TRBJ2-5, so the J call may be wrong. Germline V lookup: CDR1 MNHNY, CDR2 SVGAGI (reference sequence). The CDR3 has 15 amino acids. The CDR3 DNA reads TGTGCCAGCAGTGGCTCTGGGGGCGGAGGAGAGACCCAGTACTTC. It specifies CASSGSGGGGETQYF.

The rearrangement joins TRBV6-5 to TRBJ2-1, with 9 bases aligning to TRBD2. This CDR3 has 15 amino acids. Looked up from germline, CDR1 is MNHEY and CDR2 is SVGAGI. The V gene end was trimmed by 2 bases and the J gene end by 8 bases; junction bases not matched to a gene: 7. CDR3 sequence (DNA): TGTGCCAGCAGTTACGGCGCGGGGGGGCCCCATGAGCAGTTCTTC. Protein sequence: CASSYGAGGPHEQFF.

The chain combines TRBV7-2 with TRBJ1-2; 8 nucleotides match TRBD1. This CDR3 region has 15 residues. Per the germline V gene, CDR1 is SGHTA and CDR2 is FQGNSA. After removal of 5 bases from V and 3 bases from J, the junction contained 8 bases not matched to a gene. CDR3 in amino acids: CASSPRDRTYYGYTF. CDR3 DNA sequence: TGTGCCAGCAGCCCGCGGGACAGGACCTACTATGGCTACACCTTC.

The chain links TRBV20-1 to TRBJ1-4; D uncertain. Germline values: CDR1 DFQATT, CDR2 SNEGSKA (reference sequence). Trimming left V 0 bases short and J 5 bases short, with 7 bases between. This CDR3 has 13 residues. The CDR3 DNA sequence: TGCAGTGCTAGAGATGTGCCGAATGAAAAACTGTTTTTT. Encoded protein: CSARDVPNEKLFF.

J is TRBJ1-2 and V is TRBV7-2, with D unclear. Germline V gives CDR1 SGHTA, CDR2 FQGNSA. The CDR3 runs to 14 residues. The V end was cut by 7 bases, the J end by 0 bases, with 12 bases between. The CDR3 nucleotides read TGTGCCAGCAACCTAAAACTAACTAACTATGGCTACACCTTC. As protein: CASNLKLTNYGYTF.

The gene calls are TRBV20-1 and TRBJ2-3; perhaps D is TRBD1 or TRBD2 (5 bases each). The CDR3 totals 13 residues. Between the trimmed V and J ends, which lost 0 bases and 2 bases, there was a span of 6 bases. Looked up from germline, CDR1 is DFQATT and CDR2 is SNEGSKA (reference sequence). The CDR3 bases are TGCAGTGCTAGAGACGGGACCACAGATACGCAGTATTTT. It codes for CSARDGTTDTQYF.

The chain couples TRBV7-7 to TRBJ2-7, with 7 bases that match TRBD2. The J call may be faulty, since TRBJ2-5 better matches the DNA end. Per germline, CDR1 SSHAT and CDR2 FNYEAQ (reference sequence). The CDR3 is made up of 15 amino acids. CDR3 protein: CVSSTTTSSKETQYF. Written as DNA, the CDR3 is TGTGTTAGCAGCACAACGACTAGCAGTAAAGAGACCCAGTACTTC.

The chain joins TRBV5-5 to TRBJ2-1, with D perhaps being TRBD1 or TRBD2 (5 bases each). Trimming cost V 2 bases and J 2 bases, with 17 bases left between them. Germline CDR1 is SGHKS and CDR2 is YYEKEE (reference sequence). The CDR3 is 17 amino acids. The CDR3 region is CASSFRDLLVPYNEQFF. The DNA for the CDR3 is TGTGCCAGCAGCTTCCGGGACCTCCTTGTTCCCTACAATGAGCAGTTCTTC.